The present T cell receptor beta chain was sequenced within a study of blood T cell repertoires in COVID-19. Study overall: Samples taken during acute and convalescent COVID-19 were collected in the United States, Italy and Spain. Nucleic acid was either cDNA or gDNA, and it came from T cells, B-cell-depleted T cells, or PBMCs.

Original handling: Researchers report that nucleated cell counts were estimated from reference gene primer amplification. The method was immunoSEQ multiplex PCR; TCRdb's version includes in-frame clones alone and lacks a portion of them. V, J and clone size derive from that table, while D and trimming were established from the DNA sequence. The sample lists about 530,000 clones, approximately 88% occurring once. The V gene's germline CDR1 is SGHTA and CDR2 FQGTGA. Losses at the gene ends were 3 bases for V and 0 bases for J; bases not matched to a gene: 13. The CDR3 is made up of 19 amino acids. V usage is TRBV7-3 and J usage is TRBJ2-3, with TRBD2 identical over 9 bases. The source material was peripheral blood. The receptor was isolated from a woman between 50 and 59 years old with COVID-19, enrolled during active disease. CDR3 nucleotide sequence: TGTGCCAGCAGCTTGTTAGTACTAGCGGGTGCACGTAGCACAGATACGCAGTATTTT. It translates to CASSLLVLAGARSTDTQYF.